This T cell receptor (beta chain) is from a study of OX40 agonist ivuxolimab in advanced cancers. Points from the study as a whole: The antigen specificity of the peripheral T cells (those that were expanded) was not determined. Part of the nonresponder group also had normalized T-cell clonal expansion that was low.

This table comes from immunoSEQ multiplex PCR, and its TCRdb copy is limited to in-frame clones, with some not included. The data hold 70,000 to 95,000 clones, with approximately 91% observed a single time. With regard to this clone: Its specificity is not known.

Enrollment shut out patients with autoimmune disease history or systemic immunosuppression. The germline CDR1 and CDR2 sequences are SGHDT and YYEEEE. V lost 2 bases and J lost 0, with 0 bases in between. The CDR3 is 13 residues long. The sample here was CD4+ or CD8+ T cells sorted from blood, taken in a trial of the OX40 agonist ivuxolimab. The chain joins TRBV5-6 to TRBJ2-6; no firm D call. The receptor was isolated from an adult with an advanced solid tumor such as melanoma, head and neck, liver or kidney cancer. The CDR3 sequence is CASSFSGANVLTF. The CDR3 DNA is TGTGCCAGCAGCTTCTCTGGGGCCAACGTCCTGACTTTC.